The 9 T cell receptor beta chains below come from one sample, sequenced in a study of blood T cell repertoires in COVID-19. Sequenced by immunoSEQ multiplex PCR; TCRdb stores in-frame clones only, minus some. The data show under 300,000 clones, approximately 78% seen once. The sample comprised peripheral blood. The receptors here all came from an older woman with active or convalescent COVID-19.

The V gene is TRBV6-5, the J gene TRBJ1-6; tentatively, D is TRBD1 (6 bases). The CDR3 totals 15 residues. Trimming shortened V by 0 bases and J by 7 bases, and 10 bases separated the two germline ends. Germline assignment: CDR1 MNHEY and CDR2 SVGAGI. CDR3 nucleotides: TGTGCCAGCAGTTACTCGGGGGCAGAGAATTCACCCCTCCACTTT. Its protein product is CASSYSGAENSPLHF.

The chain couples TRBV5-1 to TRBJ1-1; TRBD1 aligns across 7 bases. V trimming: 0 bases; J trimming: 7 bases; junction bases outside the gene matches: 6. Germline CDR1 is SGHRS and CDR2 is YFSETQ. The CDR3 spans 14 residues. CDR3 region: CASSLGRGDSEAFF. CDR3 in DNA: TGCGCCAGCAGCTTGGGGCGGGGGGACAGTGAAGCTTTCTTT.

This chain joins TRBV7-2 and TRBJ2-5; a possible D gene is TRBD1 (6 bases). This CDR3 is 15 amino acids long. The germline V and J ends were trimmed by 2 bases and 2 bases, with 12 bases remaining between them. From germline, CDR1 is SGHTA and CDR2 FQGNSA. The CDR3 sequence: CASSLWGHRQETQYF. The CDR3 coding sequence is TGTGCCAGCAGCTTATGGGGACACCGGCAAGAGACCCAGTACTTC.

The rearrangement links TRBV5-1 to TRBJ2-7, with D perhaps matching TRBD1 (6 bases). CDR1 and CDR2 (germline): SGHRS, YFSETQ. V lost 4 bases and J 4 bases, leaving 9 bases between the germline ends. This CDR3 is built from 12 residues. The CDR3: CASSHTGYEQYF. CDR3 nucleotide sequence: TGCGCCAGCAGCCATACAGGGTACGAGCAGTACTTC.

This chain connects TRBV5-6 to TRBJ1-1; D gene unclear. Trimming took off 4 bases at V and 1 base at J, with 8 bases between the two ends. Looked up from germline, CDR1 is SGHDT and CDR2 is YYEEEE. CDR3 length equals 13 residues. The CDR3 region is CASSVLQNTEAFF. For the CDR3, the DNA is TGTGCCAGCAGCGTACTACAGAACACTGAAGCTTTCTTT.

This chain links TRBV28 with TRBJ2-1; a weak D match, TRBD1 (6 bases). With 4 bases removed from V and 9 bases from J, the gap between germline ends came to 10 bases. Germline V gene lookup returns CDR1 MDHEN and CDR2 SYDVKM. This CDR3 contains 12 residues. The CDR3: CASSSQGIEQFF. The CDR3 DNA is TGTGCCAGCAGTTCACAGGGAATTGAGCAGTTCTTC.

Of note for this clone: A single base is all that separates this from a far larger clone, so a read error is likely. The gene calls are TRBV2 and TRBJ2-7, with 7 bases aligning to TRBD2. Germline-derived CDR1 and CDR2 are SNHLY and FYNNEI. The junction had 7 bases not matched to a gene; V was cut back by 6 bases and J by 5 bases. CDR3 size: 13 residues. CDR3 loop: CASSVGGVHEQYF. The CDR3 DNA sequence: TGTGCCAGCAGCGTTGGGGGGGTGCACGAGCAGTACTTC.

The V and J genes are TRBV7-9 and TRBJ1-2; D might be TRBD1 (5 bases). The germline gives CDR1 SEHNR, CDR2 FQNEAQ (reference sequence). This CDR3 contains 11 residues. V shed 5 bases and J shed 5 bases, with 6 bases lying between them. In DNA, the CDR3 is TGTGCCAGCAGCCCAGGGTATGGCTACACCTTC. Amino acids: CASSPGYGYTF. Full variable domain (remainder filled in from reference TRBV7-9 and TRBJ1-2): DTGVSQNPRHKITKRGQNVTFRCDPISEHNRLYWYRQTLGQGPEFLTYFQNEAQLEKSRLLSDRFSAERPKGSFSTLEIQRTEQGDSAMYLCASSPGYGYTFGSGTRLTVV.

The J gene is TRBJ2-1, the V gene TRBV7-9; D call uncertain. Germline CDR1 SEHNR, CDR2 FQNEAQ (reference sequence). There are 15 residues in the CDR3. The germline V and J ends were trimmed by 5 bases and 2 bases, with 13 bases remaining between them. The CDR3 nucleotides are TGTGCCAGCAGCCCTCCTTTAGTACCCTACAATGAGCAGTTCTTC. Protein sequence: CASSPPLVPYNEQFF. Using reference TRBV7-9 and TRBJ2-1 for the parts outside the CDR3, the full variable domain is DTGVSQNPRHKITKRGQNVTFRCDPISEHNRLYWYRQTLGQGPEFLTYFQNEAQLEKSRLLSDRFSAERPKGSFSTLEIQRTEQGDSAMYLCASSPPLVPYNEQFFGPGTRLTVL.